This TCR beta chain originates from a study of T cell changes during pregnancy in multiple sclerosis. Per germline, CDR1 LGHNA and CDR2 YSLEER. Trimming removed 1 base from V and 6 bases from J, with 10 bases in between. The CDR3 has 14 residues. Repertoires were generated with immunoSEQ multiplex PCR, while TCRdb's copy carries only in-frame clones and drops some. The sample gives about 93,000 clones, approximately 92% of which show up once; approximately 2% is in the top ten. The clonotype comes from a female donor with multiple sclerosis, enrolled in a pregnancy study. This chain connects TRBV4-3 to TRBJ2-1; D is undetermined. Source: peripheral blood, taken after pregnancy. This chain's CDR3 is CASSQGLELNEQFF. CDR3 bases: TGCGCCAGCAGCCAAGGCCTAGAGCTCAATGAGCAGTTCTTC.